Following are 18 T cell receptor beta chains from one sample sequenced in a study of radiotherapy plus CTLA-4 blockade in lung cancer. Assay used: immunoSEQ multiplex PCR; TCRdb lists only in-frame clones, some missing. The sample has tens of thousands of clones, about two thirds seen once. The source material was peripheral blood, sampled from a patient treated with radiotherapy plus ipilimumab. These receptors all stem from a human donor with non-small cell lung cancer whose response to radiotherapy plus ipilimumab could not be evaluated.

The V call is TRBV29-1, the J call TRBJ2-1; perhaps TRBD2 as D (5 bases). Trimming shortened V by 2 bases and J by 0 bases, and 11 bases separated the two germline ends. Germline V gene lookup returns CDR1 SQVTM and CDR2 ANQGSEA. The CDR3 sequence is 15 residues long. CDR3 nucleotides: TGCAGCGTTGAACCCCGGGGAAGCTCCTACAATGAGCAGTTCTTC. Translating gives CSVEPRGSSYNEQFF.

This chain links TRBV7-9 with TRBJ2-7; the D gene is possibly TRBD2 (7 bases). Germline assignment: CDR1 SEHNR and CDR2 FQNEAQ (reference sequence). CDR3 length: 16 amino acids. V was clipped by 5 bases and J by 5 bases, with 22 bases between them. CDR3 in DNA: TGTGCCAGCAGCACGACAGGCAGCGGGATTCCCCACGAGCAGTACTTC. It is translated as CASSTTGSGIPHEQYF.

V is TRBV6-5 and J is TRBJ2-7; TRBD2 aligns across 8 bases. CDR3 length: 14 residues. After removal of 3 bases from V and 3 bases from J, the junction contained 4 bases not matched to a gene. Germline values: CDR1 MNHEY, CDR2 SVGAGI. Here the CDR3 DNA reads TGTGCCAGCAGTTATCTAAGCGGGAGCTACGAGCAGTACTTC. Encoded protein: CASSYLSGSYEQYF.

The chain combines TRBV11-3 with TRBJ2-5, with TRBD1 matching over 9 bases. TRBJ2-7 explains the end of the DNA better; the J call may be wrong. The length of the CDR3 is 15 residues. Germline CDR1 and CDR2: SGHNT and YENEEA. The CDR3 nucleotides read TGTGCCAGCAGCCGCGGACAGGGGACTTCCTACGAGCAGTACTTC. This sequence encodes CASSRGQGTSYEQYF.

The V call is TRBV2, the J call TRBJ2-1; D may be TRBD2 (6 bases). This CDR3 is built from 13 residues. Germline V gene data show CDR1 as SNHLY and CDR2 as FYNNEI. V shed 4 bases and J shed 11 bases, with 15 bases lying between them. CDR3 amino acids: CASSVRLGVQQFF. As DNA, the CDR3 is TGTGCCAGCAGTGTGAGACTAGGGGTTCAGCAGTTCTTC.

A few counts support this clone. This rearrangement joins TRBV7-2 to TRBJ2-7; perhaps TRBD1 as D (6 bases). The ends were cut back, 3 bases at V and 0 bases at J, with 9 bases in the middle. Germline CDR1 SGHTA, CDR2 FQGNSA. The CDR3 length is 14 residues. The CDR3 DNA reads TGTGCCAGCAGCTTGGGGGCCATCTCCTACGAGCAGTACTTC. It encodes CASSLGAISYEQYF.

This clone was seen more than once but under ten times. V usage is TRBV11-1 and J usage is TRBJ2-1; 11 bases match TRBD2. Germline V gene data show CDR1 as SGHAT and CDR2 as FQDESV (reference sequence). The CDR3 spans 13 residues. V lost 6 bases to trimming and J lost 9 bases; unmatched junction nucleotides: 4. The CDR3 nucleotides are TGTGCCAGCAGATATAGCGGGAGGGGTGAGCAGTTCTTC. It translates to CASRYSGRGEQFF.

The sample holds a few counts of this clone. This chain connects TRBV19 to TRBJ2-3, with 7 bases aligning to TRBD1. CDR1 and CDR2 from the germline V gene are LNHDA and SQIVND (reference sequence). The CDR3 has 14 residues. J was trimmed by 2 bases and V by 6 bases; bases with no gene match: 5. Here the CDR3 reads CASSKGQDTDTQYF. The CDR3 DNA is TGTGCCAGTAGCAAAGGACAGGACACAGATACGCAGTATTTT.

The CDR3 DNA follows: TGTGCCAGCAGCTTGGTGGCTAGCGGGTTGGGAGAGACCCAGTACTTC. Amino acid sequence: CASSLVASGLGETQYF. The chain couples TRBV5-4 to TRBJ2-5; 8 bases fit TRBD2. There are 16 residues in the CDR3. Germline V gene sequence: CDR1 SGHNT, CDR2 YYREEE (reference sequence). V lost 0 bases to trimming and J lost 4 bases; unmatched junction nucleotides: 8.

This chain connects TRBV29-1 to TRBJ2-1; D is unresolved. The CDR3 sequence is 14 residues long. Per the germline V gene, CDR1 is SQVTM and CDR2 is ANQGSEA. The V and J ends lost 2 bases and 6 bases respectively, with 14 bases between them. CDR3 sequence: CSVESRQPVNEQFF. Here the CDR3 DNA reads TGCAGCGTTGAATCGAGGCAGCCGGTCAATGAGCAGTTCTTC.

The DNA of the CDR3 is TGTGCCAGCAGCTTAAACAGGGGGGTGGCAGATACGCAGTATTTT. Translation: CASSLNRGVADTQYF. The V and J genes are TRBV5-4 and TRBJ2-3, with 8 bases aligning to TRBD1. Germline V lookup: CDR1 SGHNT, CDR2 YYREEE (reference sequence). The CDR3 covers 15 residues. After removal of 2 bases from V and 4 bases from J, the junction contained 6 bases not matched to a gene.

The J gene is TRBJ2-1, the V gene TRBV6-1; tentatively, D is TRBD1 (6 bases). The CDR3 spans 13 residues. V lost 5 bases, J lost 6 bases, and 11 bases lay in between. Per the germline V gene, CDR1 is MNHNS and CDR2 is SASEGT. The DNA of the CDR3 is TGTGCCAGCAGTCCCCTAGGGGGCAATGAGCAGTTCTTC. Translation gives CASSPLGGNEQFF.

This clone appeared a few times. The V and J genes are TRBV6-5 and TRBJ2-5; 7 bases are shared with TRBD1. The CDR3 sequence is 13 residues long. The germline gives CDR1 MNHEY, CDR2 SVGAGI. The junction had 3 bases not matched to a gene; V was cut back by 6 bases and J by 2 bases. The CDR3 sequence is CASSRGQQETQYF. In nucleotides, the CDR3 is TGTGCCAGCAGCCGGGGACAGCAAGAGACCCAGTACTTC.

The gene calls are TRBV5-1 and TRBJ1-2; 7 positions agree with TRBD1. This CDR3 has 14 residues. After removal of 0 bases from V and 2 bases from J, the junction contained 1 base not matched to a gene. Per the germline V gene, CDR1 is SGHRS and CDR2 is YFSETQ. The DNA of the CDR3 is TGCGCCAGCAGCTTGGGACAGGGAAACTATGGCTACACCTTC. It codes for CASSLGQGNYGYTF.

The chain has TRBV5-1 and TRBJ1-3, with 8 bases fitting TRBD1. V dropped 7 bases and J dropped 0; count of bases not matched to a gene: 6. CDR3 length: 15 amino acids. Germline CDR1 reads SGHRS; CDR2 reads YFSETQ. The CDR3: CASANTGGSGNTIYF. DNA for the CDR3: TGCGCCAGCGCCAACACAGGGGGCTCTGGAAACACCATATATTTT.

This clone was recorded once. This chain joins TRBV18 and TRBJ1-1; 7 positions agree with TRBD1. CDR3 length: 14 residues. CDR1 KGHSH and CDR2 LQKENI come from the germline V gene. V was clipped by 3 bases and J by 2 bases; unmatched bases: 3. CDR3 protein: CASSPGQDNTEAFF. CDR3 in DNA: TGTGCCAGCTCACCCGGACAGGATAACACTGAAGCTTTCTTT.

The chain combines TRBV20-1 with TRBJ1-1; D unclear. This CDR3 comprises 10 residues. Trimming left V 3 bases short and J 8 bases short, with 7 bases between. Per germline, CDR1 DFQATT and CDR2 SNEGSKA (reference sequence). CDR3 sequence reads: CSARTTEAFF. In DNA, the CDR3 is TGCAGTGCTAGGACAACCGAAGCTTTCTTT.

The rearrangement uses TRBV19 and TRBJ2-1, with no clear D. Per germline, CDR1 LNHDA and CDR2 SQIVND (reference sequence). The CDR3 totals 13 residues. V lost 6 bases and J 0 bases, leaving 6 bases between the germline ends. The CDR3 loop is CASSGYSYNEQFF. The CDR3 coding sequence is TGTGCCAGTAGCGGGTACTCCTACAATGAGCAGTTCTTC. Combining the CDR3 with reference TRBV19 and TRBJ2-1 gives the whole variable domain DGGITQSPKYLFRKEGQNVTLSCEQNLNHDAMYWYRQDPGQGLRLIYYSQIVNDFQKGDIAEGYSVSREKKESFPLTVTSAQKNPTAFYLCASSGYSYNEQFFGPGTRLTVL.